This T cell receptor beta chain was obtained from a study of control samples from healthy donors and cancer patients. Germline CDR1 SGHDN, CDR2 FVKESK. The CDR3 runs to 16 residues. With V trimmed by 0 bases and J by 6 bases, 7 bases remained unmatched. Method: immunoSEQ multiplex PCR; TCRdb's copy keeps in-frame clones and lacks some. The sample contains around 83,000 clones, approximately 93% of which appear only once. Material for sequencing was PBMCs. The sequence came from a woman aged 35 to 49 with lung cancer. This chain uses TRBV14 with TRBJ2-3, with 9 bases identical to TRBD1. This chain's CDR3 is CASSQDPGQGWDTQYF. CDR3 bases: TGTGCCAGCAGCCAAGACCCGGGACAGGGATGGGATACGCAGTATTTT.